The entry below gives a single T cell receptor beta chain sequence along with its context. The authors' processing: Nucleated cell number was recorded as an estimate derived from reference gene primer amplification. Sequencing used immunoSEQ multiplex PCR; TCRdb keeps in-frame clones, though not all of them. V and J calls and clone size are given by that table; D and trimming were obtained from the DNA. The sample lists about 420,000 clones, 70% to 90% occurring once. These data are taken from a study of blood T cell repertoires in COVID-19. Study details: COVID-19 samples from acute and convalescent phases originated in the United States, Italy and Spain.

The CDR3 has 13 residues. Germline-derived CDR1 and CDR2 are MRHNA and SNTAGT. Trimming removed 4 bases at V and 6 bases at J, with 12 bases between. The TCR comes from a man younger than 35 with COVID-19, enrolled during active disease. The chain carries TRBV6-4 and TRBJ1-1; D remains unclear. Sequencing was carried out using peripheral blood. The CDR3 DNA follows: TGTGCCAGCAGTGTAACCCCGGCGGCTGAAGCTTTCTTT. It translates to CASSVTPAAEAFF.